The 8 T cell receptor beta chains reported below all come from one sample, sequenced in a study of blood T cell repertoires in COVID-19. Produced via immunoSEQ multiplex PCR; TCRdb's table is partial and in-frame only. The sample shows about 50,000 clones, over 65% of them seen only once. Sequenced: peripheral blood. The receptors originated from a woman aged 60-75 years with acute or convalescent COVID-19.

As concerns this clone: Other DNA sequences in this specimen translate into the identical CDR3. This sequence joins TRBV18 and TRBJ1-2, with TRBD1 as a possible D gene (6 bases). V lost 6 bases and J lost 5, with 13 bases in between. The CDR3 runs 13 residues. The germline gives CDR1 KGHSH, CDR2 LQKENI. CDR3 in amino acids: CASSPDRSYGYTF. CDR3 nucleotides: TGTGCCAGCTCGCCAGACAGGTCTTATGGCTACACCTTC.

Points on this clone: This CDR3 is also generated by other DNA sequences in the sample. The chain links TRBV25-1 to TRBJ2-1; possibly TRBD2 for D (6 bases). CDR1 is MGHDK and CDR2 is SYGVNS in the germline V gene. Trimming left V 3 bases short and J 3 bases short, with 15 bases between. The CDR3 is 16 amino acids. The CDR3 bases are TGTGCCAGCAGTGAGTCGGGAAGAGCGGGCTACAATGAGCAGTTCTTC. Translating gives CASSESGRAGYNEQFF.

The rearrangement joins TRBV6-2 or TRBV6-3 to TRBJ1-1; weak D call: TRBD1 (5 bases). CDR1 and CDR2 (germline): MNHEY, SVGEGT. V lost 2 bases to trimming and J lost 3 bases, with 16 bases between them. This CDR3 spans 16 amino acids. The CDR3 spells CASSYSRGIEDTEAFF. Here the CDR3 DNA reads TGTGCCAGCAGTTACAGTCGGGGGATAGAGGACACTGAAGCTTTCTTT.

The chain joins TRBV30 to TRBJ2-3; TRBD2 is a possible D gene (6 bases). With 5 bases removed from V and 0 bases from J, the gap between germline ends came to 15 bases. CDR3 length: 15 amino acids. Looked up from germline, CDR1 is GTSNPN and CDR2 is SVGIG (reference sequence). DNA for the CDR3: TGTGCCTGGCTGACGCCCGGGACTAGCACAGATACGCAGTATTTT. It yields the protein CAWLTPGTSTDTQYF.

V usage is TRBV6-5 and J usage is TRBJ1-2; 7 nucleotides agree with TRBD1. With 6 bases clipped from V and 2 bases from J, the junction kept 3 bases outside the gene matches. The CDR3 spans 13 residues. The V gene's germline CDR1 is MNHEY and CDR2 SVGAGI. This CDR3 reads CASSLTGNYGYTF. CDR3 sequence (DNA): TGTGCCAGCAGCCTGACAGGGAACTATGGCTACACCTTC.

The chain joins TRBV14 to TRBJ1-2; no clear D. This CDR3 comprises 17 residues. CDR1 SGHDN and CDR2 FVKESK come from the germline V gene. Trimming pared 3 bases from V and 1 base from J, leaving 18 bases between. The CDR3 loop is CASSQITLPSGNYGYTF. In DNA, the CDR3 is TGTGCCAGCAGCCAGATTACTCTTCCCTCGGGTAACTATGGCTACACCTTC. The whole variable domain, filled in from reference TRBV14 and TRBJ1-2, reads EAGVTQFPSHSVIEKGQTVTLRCDPISGHDNLYWYRRVMGKEIKFLLHFVKESKQDESGMPNNRFLAERTGGTYSTLKVQPAELEDSGVYFCASSQITLPSGNYGYTFGSGTRLTVV.

The chain has TRBV2 and TRBJ2-2, with D tentatively TRBD2 (6 bases). V lost 5 bases and J 5 bases, leaving 15 bases between the germline ends. The CDR3 is 15 residues long. The germline V gene has CDR1 SNHLY and CDR2 FYNNEI. The CDR3 DNA reads TGTGCCAGCAGTCATGGACTAAGGGAGACCGGGGAGCTGTTTTTT. It yields the protein CASSHGLRETGELFF.

CDR3 bases: TGCAGCGCGACAGCGGGAGGCACCGGGGAGCTGTTTTTT. Protein sequence: CSATAGGTGELFF. The chain has TRBV29-1 and TRBJ2-2; TRBD2 matches at 9 bases. Germline CDR1 SQVTM, CDR2 ANQGSEA. CDR3 length equals 13 residues. Unmatched junction bases numbered 4, after V lost 7 bases and J lost 4 bases.